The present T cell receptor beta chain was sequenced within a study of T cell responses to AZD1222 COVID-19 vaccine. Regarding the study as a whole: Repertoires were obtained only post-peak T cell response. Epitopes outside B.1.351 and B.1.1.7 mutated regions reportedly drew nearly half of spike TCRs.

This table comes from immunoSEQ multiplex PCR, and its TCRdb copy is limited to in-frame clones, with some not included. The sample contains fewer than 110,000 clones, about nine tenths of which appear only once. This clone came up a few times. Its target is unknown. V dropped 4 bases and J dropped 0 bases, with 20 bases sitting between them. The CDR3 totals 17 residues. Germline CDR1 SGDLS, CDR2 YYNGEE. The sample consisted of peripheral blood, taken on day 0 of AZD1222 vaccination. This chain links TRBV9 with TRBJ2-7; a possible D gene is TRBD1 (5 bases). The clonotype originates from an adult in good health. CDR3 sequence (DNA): TGTGCCAGCAGCCCAAGAAACAGGCTTGTCACCTCCTACGAGCAGTACTTC. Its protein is CASSPRNRLVTSYEQYF.